This T cell receptor (beta chain) was captured by sequencing in a study of CD8 T cells in Susac syndrome. Findings of the study overall: The CD4+ T cell repertoires that were profiled in Susac syndrome showed no clonal expansion.

CDR3 length: 17 amino acids. Germline CDR1 SGHRS, CDR2 YFSETQ. Deletions cut 4 bases from V and 0 bases from J, with 14 bases between. Points on this clonotype: Its specificity is not known.

The authors reverse transcribed roughly 0.45 to 1 ug RNA with random hexamers. TCRdb independently ran MiXCR on the immunoSEQ multiplex PCR reads; one entry per CDR3 protein. The sample lists some 240,000 distinct CDR3 sequences; 90% to 97% were seen once. The TCR sequence derives from a human donor with Susac syndrome. V and J are TRBV5-1 and TRBJ2-6, with D perhaps matching TRBD2 (6 bases). What was sequenced was CD4+ T cells from PBMCs. The CDR3 DNA follows: TGCGCCAGCAGCGCTTGGGGACTTTTCTCTGGGGCCAACGTCCTGACTTTC. Its protein product is CASSAWGLFSGANVLTF. The complete variable domain, with remaining parts taken from reference TRBV5-1 and TRBJ2-6, reads KAGVTQTPRYLIKTRGQQVTLSCSPISGHRSVSWYQQTPGQGLQFLFEYFSETQRNKGNFPGRFSGRQFSNSRSEMNVSTLELGDSALYLCASSAWGLFSGANVLTFGAGSRLTVL.